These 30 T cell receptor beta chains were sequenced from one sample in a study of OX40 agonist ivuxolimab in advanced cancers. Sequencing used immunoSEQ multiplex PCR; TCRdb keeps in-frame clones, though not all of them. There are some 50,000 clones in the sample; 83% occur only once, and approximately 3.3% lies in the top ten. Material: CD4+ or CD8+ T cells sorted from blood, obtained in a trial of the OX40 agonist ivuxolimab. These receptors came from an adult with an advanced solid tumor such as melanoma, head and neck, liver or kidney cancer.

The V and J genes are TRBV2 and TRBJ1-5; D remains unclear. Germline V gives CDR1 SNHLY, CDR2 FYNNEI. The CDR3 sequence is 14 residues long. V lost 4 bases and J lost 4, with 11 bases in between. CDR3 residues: CASSGSSANQPQHF. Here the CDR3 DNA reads TGTGCCAGCAGTGGGTCGTCGGCGAATCAGCCCCAGCATTTT.

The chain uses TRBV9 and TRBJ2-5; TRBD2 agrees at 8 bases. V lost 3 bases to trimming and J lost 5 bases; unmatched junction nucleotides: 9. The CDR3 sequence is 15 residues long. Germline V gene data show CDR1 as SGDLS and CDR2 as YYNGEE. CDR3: CASSADTSGRETQYF. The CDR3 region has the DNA TGTGCCAGCAGCGCTGACACTAGCGGTAGGGAGACCCAGTACTTC. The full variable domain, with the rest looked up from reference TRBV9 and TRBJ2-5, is DSGVTQTPKHLITATGQRVTLRCSPRSGDLSVYWYQQSLDQGLQFLIQYYNGEERAKGNILERFSAQQFPDLHSELNLSSLELGDSALYFCASSADTSGRETQYFGPGTRLLVL.

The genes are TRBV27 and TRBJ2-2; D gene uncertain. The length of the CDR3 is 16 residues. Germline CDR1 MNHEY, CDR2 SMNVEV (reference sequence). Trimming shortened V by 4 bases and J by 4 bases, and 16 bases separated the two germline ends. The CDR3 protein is CASSSSINIITGELFF. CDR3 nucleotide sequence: TGTGCCAGCAGTTCCTCCATCAATATTATCACCGGGGAGCTGTTTTTT.

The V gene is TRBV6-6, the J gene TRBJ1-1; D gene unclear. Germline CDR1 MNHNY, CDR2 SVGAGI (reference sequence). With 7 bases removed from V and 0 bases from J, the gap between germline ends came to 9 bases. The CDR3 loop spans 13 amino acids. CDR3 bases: TGTGCCAGCAACGTGCAGGTGAACACTGAAGCTTTCTTT. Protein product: CASNVQVNTEAFF.

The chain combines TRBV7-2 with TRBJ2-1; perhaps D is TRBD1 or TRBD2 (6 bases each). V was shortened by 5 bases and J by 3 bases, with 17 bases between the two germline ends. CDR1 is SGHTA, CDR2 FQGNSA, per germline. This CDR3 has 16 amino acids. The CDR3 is CASSKGGWENYNEQFF. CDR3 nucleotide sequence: TGTGCCAGCAGCAAAGGGGGGTGGGAGAACTACAATGAGCAGTTCTTC.

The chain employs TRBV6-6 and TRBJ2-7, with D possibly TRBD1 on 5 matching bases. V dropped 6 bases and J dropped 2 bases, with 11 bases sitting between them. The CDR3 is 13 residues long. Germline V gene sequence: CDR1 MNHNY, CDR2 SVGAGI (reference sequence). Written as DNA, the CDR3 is TGTGCCAGCAGAACGACAGCCACCTACGAGCAGTACTTC. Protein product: CASRTTATYEQYF.

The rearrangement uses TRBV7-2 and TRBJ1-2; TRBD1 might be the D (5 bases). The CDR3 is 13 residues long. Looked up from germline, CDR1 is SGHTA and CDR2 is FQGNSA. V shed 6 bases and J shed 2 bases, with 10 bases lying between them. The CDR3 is CASRTRGNYGYTF. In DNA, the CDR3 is TGTGCCAGCAGGACTAGGGGCAACTATGGCTACACCTTC.

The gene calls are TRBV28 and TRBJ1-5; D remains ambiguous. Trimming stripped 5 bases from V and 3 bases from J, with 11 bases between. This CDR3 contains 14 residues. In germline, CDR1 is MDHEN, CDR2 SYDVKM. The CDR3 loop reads CASSPDGYNQPQHF. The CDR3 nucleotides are TGTGCCAGCAGTCCGGACGGTTACAATCAGCCCCAGCATTTT.

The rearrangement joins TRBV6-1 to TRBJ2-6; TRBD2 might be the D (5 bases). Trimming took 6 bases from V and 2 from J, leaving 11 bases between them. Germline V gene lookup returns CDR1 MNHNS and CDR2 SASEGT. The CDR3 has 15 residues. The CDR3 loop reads CASRERGTGANVLTF. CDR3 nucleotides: TGTGCCAGCAGGGAACGGGGTACTGGGGCCAACGTCCTGACTTTC.

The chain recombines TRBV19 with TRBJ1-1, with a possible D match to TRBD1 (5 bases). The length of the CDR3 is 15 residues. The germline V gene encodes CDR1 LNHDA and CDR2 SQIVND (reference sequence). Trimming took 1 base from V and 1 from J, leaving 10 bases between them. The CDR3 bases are TGTGCCAGTAGTATAGTGGGAACAGGGAACACTGAAGCTTTCTTT. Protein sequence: CASSIVGTGNTEAFF.

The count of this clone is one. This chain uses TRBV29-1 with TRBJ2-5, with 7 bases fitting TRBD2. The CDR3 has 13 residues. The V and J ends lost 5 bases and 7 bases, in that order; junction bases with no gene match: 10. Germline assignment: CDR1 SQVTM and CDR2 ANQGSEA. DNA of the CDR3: TGCAGCGTTACCCGGTACGGCGGGGGGACCCAGTACTTC. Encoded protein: CSVTRYGGGTQYF.

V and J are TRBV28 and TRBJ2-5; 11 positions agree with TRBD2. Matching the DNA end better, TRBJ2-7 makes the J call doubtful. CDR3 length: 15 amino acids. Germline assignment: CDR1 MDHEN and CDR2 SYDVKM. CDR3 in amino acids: CASRNVAGGAYEQYF. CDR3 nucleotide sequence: TGTGCCAGCAGGAACGTAGCGGGAGGGGCGTACGAGCAGTACTTC.

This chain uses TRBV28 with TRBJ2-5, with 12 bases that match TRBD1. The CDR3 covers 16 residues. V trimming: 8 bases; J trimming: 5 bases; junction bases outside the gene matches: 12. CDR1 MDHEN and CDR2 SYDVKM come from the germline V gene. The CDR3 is CASSKWGTGGRETQYF. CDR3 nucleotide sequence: TGTGCCAGCTCCAAATGGGGGACAGGGGGCAGGGAGACCCAGTACTTC.

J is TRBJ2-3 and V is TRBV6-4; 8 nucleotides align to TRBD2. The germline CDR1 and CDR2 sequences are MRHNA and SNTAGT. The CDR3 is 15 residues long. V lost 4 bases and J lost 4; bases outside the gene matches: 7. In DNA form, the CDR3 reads TGTGCCAGCAGTGTCACGGGAGGGGGGGCAGATACGCAGTATTTT. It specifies CASSVTGGGADTQYF.

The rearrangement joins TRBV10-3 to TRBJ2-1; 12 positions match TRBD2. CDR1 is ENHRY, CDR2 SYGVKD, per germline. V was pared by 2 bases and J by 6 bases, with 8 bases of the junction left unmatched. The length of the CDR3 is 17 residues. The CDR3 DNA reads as TGTGCCATCAGTGAGGGGTCTAGCGGGAGGGCCTTCAATGAGCAGTTCTTC. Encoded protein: CAISEGSSGRAFNEQFF.

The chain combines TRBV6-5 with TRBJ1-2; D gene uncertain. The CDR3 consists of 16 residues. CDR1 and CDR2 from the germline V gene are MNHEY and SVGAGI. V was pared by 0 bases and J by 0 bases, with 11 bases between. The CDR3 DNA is TGTGCCAGCAGTTACTCGAGGCAGTTAGCTAACTATGGCTACACCTTC. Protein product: CASSYSRQLANYGYTF.

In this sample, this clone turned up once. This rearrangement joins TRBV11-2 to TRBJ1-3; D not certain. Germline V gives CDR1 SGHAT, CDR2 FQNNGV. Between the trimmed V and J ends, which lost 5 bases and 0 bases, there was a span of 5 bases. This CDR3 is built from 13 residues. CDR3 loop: CASSTSSGNTIYF. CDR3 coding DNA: TGTGCCAGCAGCACCAGCTCTGGAAACACCATATATTTT.

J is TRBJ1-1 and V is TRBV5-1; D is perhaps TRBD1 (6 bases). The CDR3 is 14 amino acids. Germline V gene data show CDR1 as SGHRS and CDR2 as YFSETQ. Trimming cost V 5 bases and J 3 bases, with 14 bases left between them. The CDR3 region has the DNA TGCGCCAGCAGTATTTCAGGGGCCGACACTGAAGCTTTCTTT. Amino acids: CASSISGADTEAFF.

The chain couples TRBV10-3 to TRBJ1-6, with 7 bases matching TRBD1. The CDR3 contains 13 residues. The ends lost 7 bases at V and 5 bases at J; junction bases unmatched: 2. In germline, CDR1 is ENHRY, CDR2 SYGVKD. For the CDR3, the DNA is TGTGCCATCAAGGGGACAGATAATTCACCCCTCCACTTT. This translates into CAIKGTDNSPLHF.

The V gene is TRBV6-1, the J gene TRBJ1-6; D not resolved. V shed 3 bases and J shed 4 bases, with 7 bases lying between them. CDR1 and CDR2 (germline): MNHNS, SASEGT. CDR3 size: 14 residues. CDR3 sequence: CASSDGAYNSPLHF. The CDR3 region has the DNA TGTGCCAGCAGTGATGGTGCTTATAATTCACCCCTCCACTTT.

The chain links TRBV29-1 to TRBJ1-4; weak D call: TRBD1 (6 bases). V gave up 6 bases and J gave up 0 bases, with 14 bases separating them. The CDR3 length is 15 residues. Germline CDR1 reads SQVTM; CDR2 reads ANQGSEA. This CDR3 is CSVKPGAATNEKLFF. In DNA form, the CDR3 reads TGCAGCGTAAAGCCAGGGGCTGCAACTAATGAAAAACTGTTTTTT.

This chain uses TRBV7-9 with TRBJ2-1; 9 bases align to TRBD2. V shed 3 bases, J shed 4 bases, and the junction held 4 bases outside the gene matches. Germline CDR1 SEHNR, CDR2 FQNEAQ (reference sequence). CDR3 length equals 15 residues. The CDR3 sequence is CASSLETSGYNEQFF. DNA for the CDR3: TGTGCCAGCAGCTTGGAGACTAGCGGTTACAATGAGCAGTTCTTC.

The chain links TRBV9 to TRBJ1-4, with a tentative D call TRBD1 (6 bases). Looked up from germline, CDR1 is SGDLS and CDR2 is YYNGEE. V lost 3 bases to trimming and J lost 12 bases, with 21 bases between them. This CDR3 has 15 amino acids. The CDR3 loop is CASSATSGQGVELFF. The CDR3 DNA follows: TGTGCCAGCAGCGCTACGTCGGGACAAGGTGTAGAACTGTTTTTT.

CDR3 DNA: TGTGCCAGTAGTCCCCGAGCGGGATCTACCTACGAGCAGTACTTC. Protein: CASSPRAGSTYEQYF. The gene calls are TRBV19 and TRBJ2-7; 7 nucleotides agree with TRBD2. The CDR3 is made up of 15 amino acids. CDR1 and CDR2 (germline): LNHDA, SQIVND (reference sequence). V lost 5 bases to trimming and J lost 2 bases; unmatched junction nucleotides: 9. The whole variable domain, filled in from reference TRBV19 and TRBJ2-7, reads DGGITQSPKYLFRKEGQNVTLSCEQNLNHDAMYWYRQDPGQGLRLIYYSQIVNDFQKGDIAEGYSVSREKKESFPLTVTSAQKNPTAFYLCASSPRAGSTYEQYFGPGTRLTVT.

The CDR3 DNA follows: TGTGCCAGCAGGACGGGACTAGCGGGAGGGGGTGAGCAGTTCTTC. Its protein product is CASRTGLAGGGEQFF. The J gene is TRBJ2-1, the V gene TRBV28; 16 bases align to TRBD2. Germline V gives CDR1 MDHEN, CDR2 SYDVKM. The CDR3 consists of 15 residues. V shed 6 bases, J shed 9 bases, and the junction held 5 bases outside the gene matches.

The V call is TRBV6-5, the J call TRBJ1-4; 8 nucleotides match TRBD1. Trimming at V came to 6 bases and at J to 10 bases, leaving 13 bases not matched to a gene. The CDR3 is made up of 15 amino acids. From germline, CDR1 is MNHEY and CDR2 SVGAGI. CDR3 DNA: TGTGCCAGCAGCCTTCTCGGACAGGGAGAGGGAAAACTGTTTTTT. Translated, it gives CASSLLGQGEGKLFF.

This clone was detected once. The CDR3 DNA is TGTGCCAGCAGCTTAGGGGACAGGGGGCAGGAGGGGACTAATGAAAAACTGTTTTTT. Translation: CASSLGDRGQEGTNEKLFF. This sequence joins TRBV7-6 and TRBJ1-4, with 12 nucleotides matching TRBD1. The CDR3 is 19 residues long. The germline V gene encodes CDR1 SGHVS and CDR2 FNYEAQ. V lost 1 base, J lost 2 bases, and 8 bases stayed unmatched.

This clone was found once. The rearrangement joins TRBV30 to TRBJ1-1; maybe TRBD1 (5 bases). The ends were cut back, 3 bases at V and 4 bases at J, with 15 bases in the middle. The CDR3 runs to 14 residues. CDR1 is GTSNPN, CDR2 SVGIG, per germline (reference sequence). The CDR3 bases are TGTGCCTGGAGAACTGGGGACGGAGCCACTGAAGCTTTCTTT. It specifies CAWRTGDGATEAFF.

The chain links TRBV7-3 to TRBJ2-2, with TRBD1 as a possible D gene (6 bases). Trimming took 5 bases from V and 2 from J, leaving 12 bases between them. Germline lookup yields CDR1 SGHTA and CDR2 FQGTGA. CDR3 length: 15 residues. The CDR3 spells CASSPWTANTGELFF. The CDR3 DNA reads TGTGCCAGCAGCCCCTGGACAGCAAACACCGGGGAGCTGTTTTTT.

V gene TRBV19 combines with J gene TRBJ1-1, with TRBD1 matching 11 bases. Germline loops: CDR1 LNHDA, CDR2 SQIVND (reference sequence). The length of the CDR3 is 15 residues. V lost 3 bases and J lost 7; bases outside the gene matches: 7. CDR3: CASSIRGQGADEAFF. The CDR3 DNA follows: TGTGCCAGTAGTATTCGTGGACAGGGGGCTGATGAAGCTTTCTTT.